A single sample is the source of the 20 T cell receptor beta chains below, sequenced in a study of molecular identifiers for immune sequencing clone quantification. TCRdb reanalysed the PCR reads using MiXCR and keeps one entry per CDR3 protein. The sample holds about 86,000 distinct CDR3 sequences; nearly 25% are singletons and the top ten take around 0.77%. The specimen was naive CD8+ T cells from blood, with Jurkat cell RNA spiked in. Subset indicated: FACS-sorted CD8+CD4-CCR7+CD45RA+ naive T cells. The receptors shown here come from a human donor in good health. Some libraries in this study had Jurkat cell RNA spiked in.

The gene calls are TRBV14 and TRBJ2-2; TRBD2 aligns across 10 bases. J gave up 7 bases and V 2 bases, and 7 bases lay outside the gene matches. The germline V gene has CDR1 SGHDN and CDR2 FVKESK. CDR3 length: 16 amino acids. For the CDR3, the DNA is TGTGCCAGCAGCCAATCAAGTCAGCGGGAGGGCGGGGAGCTGTTTTTT. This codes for CASSQSSQREGGELFF.

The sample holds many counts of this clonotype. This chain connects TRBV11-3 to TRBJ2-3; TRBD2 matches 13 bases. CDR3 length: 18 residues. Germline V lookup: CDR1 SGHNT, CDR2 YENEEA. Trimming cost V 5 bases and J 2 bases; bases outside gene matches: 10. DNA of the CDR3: TGTGCCAGCAGCCTACCCTGGACTAGCGGGAGTTCCACAGATACGCAGTATTTT. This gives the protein CASSLPWTSGSSTDTQYF.

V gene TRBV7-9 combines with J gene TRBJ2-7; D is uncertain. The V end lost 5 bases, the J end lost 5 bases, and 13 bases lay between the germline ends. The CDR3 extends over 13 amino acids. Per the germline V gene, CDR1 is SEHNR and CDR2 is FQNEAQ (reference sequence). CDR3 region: CASSPSILDEQYF. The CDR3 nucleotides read TGTGCCAGCAGCCCCTCCATCCTAGACGAGCAGTACTTC. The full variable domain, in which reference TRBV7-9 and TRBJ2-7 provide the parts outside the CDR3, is DTGVSQNPRHKITKRGQNVTFRCDPISEHNRLYWYRQTLGQGPEFLTYFQNEAQLEKSRLLSDRFSAERPKGSFSTLEIQRTEQGDSAMYLCASSPSILDEQYFGPGTRLTVT.

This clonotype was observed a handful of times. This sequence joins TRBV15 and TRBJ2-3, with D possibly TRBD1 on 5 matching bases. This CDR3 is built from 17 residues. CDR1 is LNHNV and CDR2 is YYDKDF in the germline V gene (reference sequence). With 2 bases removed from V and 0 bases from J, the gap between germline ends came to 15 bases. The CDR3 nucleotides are TGTGCCACCAGCAGACCTAAGACAGTTAAAAGCACAGATACGCAGTATTTT. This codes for CATSRPKTVKSTDTQYF.

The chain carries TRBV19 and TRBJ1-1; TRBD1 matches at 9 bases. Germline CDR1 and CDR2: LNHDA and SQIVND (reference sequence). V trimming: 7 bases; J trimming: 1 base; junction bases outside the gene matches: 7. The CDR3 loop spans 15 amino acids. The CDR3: CASNPGQGTNTEAFF. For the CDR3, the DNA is TGTGCCAGTAACCCGGGACAGGGAACGAACACTGAAGCTTTCTTT.

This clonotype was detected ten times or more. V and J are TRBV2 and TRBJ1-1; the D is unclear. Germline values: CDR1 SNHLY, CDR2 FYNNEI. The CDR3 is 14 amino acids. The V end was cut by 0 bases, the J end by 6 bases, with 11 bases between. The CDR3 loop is CASSEAATNPEAFF. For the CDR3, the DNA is TGTGCCAGCAGTGAAGCAGCAACAAACCCTGAAGCTTTCTTT. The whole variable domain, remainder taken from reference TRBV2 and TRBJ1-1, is EPEVTQTPSHQVTQMGQEVILRCVPISNHLYFYWYRQILGQKVEFLVSFYNNEISEKSEIFDDQFSVERPDGSNFTLKIRSTKLEDSAMYFCASSEAATNPEAFFGQGTRLTVV.

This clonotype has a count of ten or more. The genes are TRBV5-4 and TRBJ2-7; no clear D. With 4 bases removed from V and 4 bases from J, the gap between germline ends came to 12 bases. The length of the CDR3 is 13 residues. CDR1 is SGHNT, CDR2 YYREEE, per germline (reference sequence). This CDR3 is CASSPGYSYEQYF. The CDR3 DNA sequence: TGTGCCAGCAGCCCTGGTTACTCTTACGAGCAGTACTTC.

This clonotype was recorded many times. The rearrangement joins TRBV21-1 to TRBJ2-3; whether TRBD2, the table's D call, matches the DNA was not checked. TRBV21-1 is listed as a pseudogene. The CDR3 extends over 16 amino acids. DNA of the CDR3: TGTGCCAGCAGCGGCGAGCGGGAGGGCCCTGGAGATACGCAGTATTTT. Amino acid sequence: CASSGEREGPGDTQYF.

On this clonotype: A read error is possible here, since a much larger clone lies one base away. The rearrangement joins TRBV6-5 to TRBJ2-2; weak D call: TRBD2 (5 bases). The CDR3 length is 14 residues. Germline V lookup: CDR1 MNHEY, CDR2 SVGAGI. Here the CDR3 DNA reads TGTGCCAGCAGTTATGGGGAGAACACCGGGGAGCCGTTTTTT. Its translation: CASSYGENTGEPFF.

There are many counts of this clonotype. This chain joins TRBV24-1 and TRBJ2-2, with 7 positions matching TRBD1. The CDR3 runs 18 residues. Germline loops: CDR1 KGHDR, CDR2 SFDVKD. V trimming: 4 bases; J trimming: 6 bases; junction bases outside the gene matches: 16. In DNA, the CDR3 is TGTGCCACCAGTGACCGTATGATCCGGGACAGAACGTCCGGGGAGCTGTTTTTT. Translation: CATSDRMIRDRTSGELFF.

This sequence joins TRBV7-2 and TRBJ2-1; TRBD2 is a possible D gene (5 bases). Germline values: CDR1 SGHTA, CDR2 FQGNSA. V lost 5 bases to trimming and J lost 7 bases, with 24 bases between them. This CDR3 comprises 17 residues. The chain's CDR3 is CASSALGSGSLRNEQFF. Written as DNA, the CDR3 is TGTGCCAGCAGCGCCCTGGGCAGCGGAAGCCTAAGGAATGAGCAGTTCTTC.

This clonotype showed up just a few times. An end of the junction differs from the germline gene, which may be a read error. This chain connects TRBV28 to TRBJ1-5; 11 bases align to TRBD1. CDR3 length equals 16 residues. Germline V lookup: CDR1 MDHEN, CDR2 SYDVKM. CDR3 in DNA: TGTGCCAGCAGATTCGGACAGGGGGCTTGGAATCAGTCCCAGCATTTT. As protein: CASRFGQGAWNQSQHF.

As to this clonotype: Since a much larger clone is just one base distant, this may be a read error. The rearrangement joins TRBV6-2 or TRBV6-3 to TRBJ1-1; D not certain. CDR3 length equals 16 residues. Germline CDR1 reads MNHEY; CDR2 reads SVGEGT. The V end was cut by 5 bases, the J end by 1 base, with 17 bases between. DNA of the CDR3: TGTGCCAGCAGTCCCATTTTGGCGTATTCGAACACTGAAGCTTTCTTT. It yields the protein CASSPILAYSNTEAFF.

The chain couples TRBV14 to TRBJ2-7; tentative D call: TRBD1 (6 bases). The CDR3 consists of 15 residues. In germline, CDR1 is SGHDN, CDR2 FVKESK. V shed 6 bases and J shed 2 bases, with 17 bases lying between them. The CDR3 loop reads CASRLSGAPPYEQYF. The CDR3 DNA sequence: TGTGCCAGCAGGCTGTCAGGGGCACCCCCCTACGAGCAGTACTTC.

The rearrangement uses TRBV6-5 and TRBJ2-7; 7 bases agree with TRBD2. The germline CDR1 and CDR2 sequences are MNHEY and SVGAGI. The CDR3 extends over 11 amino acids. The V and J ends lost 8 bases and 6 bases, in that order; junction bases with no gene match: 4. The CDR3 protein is CASRGGSEQYF. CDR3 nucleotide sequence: TGTGCCAGCCGGGGCGGGAGCGAGCAGTACTTC.

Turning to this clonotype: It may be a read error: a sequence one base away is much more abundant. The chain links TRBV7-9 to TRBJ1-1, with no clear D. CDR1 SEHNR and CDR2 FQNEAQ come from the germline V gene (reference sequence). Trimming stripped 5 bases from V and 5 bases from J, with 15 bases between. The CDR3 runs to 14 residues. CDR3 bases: TGTGCCAGCAGCCCACGATCAGGTGGAACTGAAGCTTTCTTT. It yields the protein CASSPRSGGTEAFF.

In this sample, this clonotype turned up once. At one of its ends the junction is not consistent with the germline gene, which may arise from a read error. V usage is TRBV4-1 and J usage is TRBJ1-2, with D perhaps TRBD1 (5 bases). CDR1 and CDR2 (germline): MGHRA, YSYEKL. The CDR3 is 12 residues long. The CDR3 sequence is CASSQTGYGYIF. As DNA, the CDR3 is TGCGCCAGCAGCCAAACAGGCTATGGCTACATCTTC.

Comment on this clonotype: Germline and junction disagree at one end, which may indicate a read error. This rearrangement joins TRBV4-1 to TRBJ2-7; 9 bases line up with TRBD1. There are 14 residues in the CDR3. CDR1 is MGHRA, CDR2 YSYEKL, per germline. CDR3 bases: TGCTCCAGCAGCCAAGGGACAGGGAGCTACGAGCAGTACTTC. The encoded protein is CSSSQGTGSYEQYF.

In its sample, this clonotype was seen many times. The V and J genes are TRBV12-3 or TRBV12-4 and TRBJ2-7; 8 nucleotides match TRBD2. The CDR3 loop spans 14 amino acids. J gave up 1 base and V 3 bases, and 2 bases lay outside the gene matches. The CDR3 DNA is TGTGCCAGCAGTTTTGCGGGGGGATCCTACGAGCAGTACTTC. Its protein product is CASSFAGGSYEQYF.

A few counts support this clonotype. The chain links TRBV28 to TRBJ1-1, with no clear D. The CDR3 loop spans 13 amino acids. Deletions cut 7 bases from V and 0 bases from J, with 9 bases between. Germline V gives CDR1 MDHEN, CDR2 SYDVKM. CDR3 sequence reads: CASTIGVNTEAFF. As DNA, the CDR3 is TGTGCCAGCACGATCGGGGTGAACACTGAAGCTTTCTTT.